This is a list of T cell receptor beta chains from one sample in a study of vaccination effects on CD4 cells after COVID-19. This table comes from immunoSEQ multiplex PCR, and its TCRdb copy is limited to in-frame clones, with some not included. The sample lists tens of thousands of clones; under 75% were seen once. These TCRs' antigens remain unknown. The sample here was CD4+ T cells from PBMCs cultured with a peptide pool, taken before COVID-19 vaccination. These receptor sequences come from a human donor who had a prior SARS-CoV-2 infection. The CDR3 runs from the conserved cysteine through the conserved F or W.

CASSELETQYF	TRBV2
CAWGLVYNEQFF	TRBV30
CASSLTSGGSTDTQYF	TRBV5-1
CASSLRSGASTIF	TRBV11-2
CASSPVASGREETQYF	TRBV7-2
CASSSPRQGGGYTF	TRBV11-2
CASSQDPRGHGETQYF	TRBV3-1/TRBV3-2
CASSREGPGGGTQYF	TRBV5-1
CASSLEGDTQYF	TRBV11-1
CASGLDPRVGEQYF	TRBV12-5
CASSSSGQGERGYGYTF	TRBV27
CASSWDLNTDTQYF	TRBV14
CATSSLWGQDVLPLEKLFF	TRBV24-1
CASSLRGAINEKLFF	TRBV7-9
CASSASSYNEQFF	TRBV2
CASSFEGRPSSGNTIYF	TRBV27
CASSRGQGGRQETQYF	TRBV4-1
CASSEGRGGSTEAFF	TRBV10-1
CASGLDNEQFF	TRBV10-3
CASSPGDNYGYTF	TRBV18
CAWGLSDSPLHF	TRBV30
CASSPSNDRRTDTQYF	TRBV18
CASSAGSGGLYNEQFF	TRBV9
CASSLDWDRVVF	TRBV7-2
CASSYLGAGNNSPLHF	TRBV11-2
CAMSGRADTGELFF	TRBV10-3
CASSYETGGLEQYF	TRBV5-1
CASSPGRRGAKNIQYF	TRBV18
CSASVRGIANEQYF	TRBV20-1
CASIAVGGETQYF	TRBV7-9
CAGTASAAVYGYTF	TRBV7-2
CAIGNTGELFF	TRBV10-3
CASSQEVEGAFNNSPLHF	TRBV4-3
CASGVRQGGYGYTF	TRBV2
CASSEQKSTEAFF	TRBV6-1
CSVFGGGPYNEQFF	TRBV29-1
CASSQVGYTEAFF	TRBV3-1/TRBV3-2
CASMGSGLVNTGELFF	TRBV27
CASGTVQETQYF	TRBV12-5
CASSGQMNTEAFF	TRBV18
CASSPRVAGGPIFNEQFF	TRBV4-3
CASSLAGGLRYEQYF	TRBV5-4
CASTRTGEQYF	TRBV12-3/TRBV12-4
CASSAPKLAGGRNTGELFF	TRBV9
CASSYDGLAGGEQYF	TRBV2
CASSVASGASSYEQYF	TRBV5-1
CASSDFSGANVLTF	TRBV2
CASSLQGSKNIQYF	TRBV2
CASSPNGGLNQPQHF	TRBV5-6
CASSGLAINYGYTF	TRBV2
CASSLTSVQETQYF	TRBV28
CAWSVRAGTISGNTIYF	TRBV30
CASSPTSPLEQYF	TRBV18
CASSPRTSGGFFYNEQFF	TRBV9
CASSLFGRTGSGELPTDTQYF	TRBV7-3
CASTSDRGHSQPQHF	TRBV27
CASTREDALVNTEAFF	TRBV7-8
CASSWQTGPYEQYF	TRBV5-1